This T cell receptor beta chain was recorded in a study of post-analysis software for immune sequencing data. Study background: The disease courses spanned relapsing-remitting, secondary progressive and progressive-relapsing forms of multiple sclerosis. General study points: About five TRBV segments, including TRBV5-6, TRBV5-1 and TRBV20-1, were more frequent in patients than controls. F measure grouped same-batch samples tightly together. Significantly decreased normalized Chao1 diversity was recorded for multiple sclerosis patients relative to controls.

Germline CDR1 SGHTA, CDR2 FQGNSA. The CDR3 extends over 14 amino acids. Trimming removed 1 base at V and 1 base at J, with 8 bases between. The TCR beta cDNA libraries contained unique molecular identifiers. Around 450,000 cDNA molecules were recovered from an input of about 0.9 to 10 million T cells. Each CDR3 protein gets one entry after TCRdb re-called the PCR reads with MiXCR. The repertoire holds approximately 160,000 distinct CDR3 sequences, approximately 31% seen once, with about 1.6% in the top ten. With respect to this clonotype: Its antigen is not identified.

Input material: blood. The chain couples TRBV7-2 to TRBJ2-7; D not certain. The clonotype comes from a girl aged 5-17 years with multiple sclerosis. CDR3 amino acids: CASSLVLSSYEQYF. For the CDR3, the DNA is TGTGCCAGCAGCTTAGTGCTCTCTTCCTACGAGCAGTACTTC.